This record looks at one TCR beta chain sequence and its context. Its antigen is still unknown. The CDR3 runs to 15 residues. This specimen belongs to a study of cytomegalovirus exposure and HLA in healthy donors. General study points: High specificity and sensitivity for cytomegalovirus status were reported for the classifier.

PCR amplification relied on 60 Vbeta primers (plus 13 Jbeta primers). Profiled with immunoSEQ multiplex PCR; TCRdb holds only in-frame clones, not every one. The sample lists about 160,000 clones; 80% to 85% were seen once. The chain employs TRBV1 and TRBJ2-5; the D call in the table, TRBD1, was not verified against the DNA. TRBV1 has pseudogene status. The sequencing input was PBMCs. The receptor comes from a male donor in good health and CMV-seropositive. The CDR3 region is CTSSRRDISQETQYF. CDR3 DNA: TGCACCAGCAGCCGACGGGACATAAGCCAAGAGACCCAGTACTTC.